This T cell receptor beta chain is from a study of T-cell memory formation after mild COVID-19. Study-level background: Largely donor-specific TCR clusters were found. Study results and limitations: Clones that contracted from day 15 to 85 were balanced CD4/CD8, while later expanders leaned CD4+. Mostly located in CM and EM were contracting CD4+ clones, with contracting CD8+ clones located in EMRA.

In its sample, this clonotype was seen a few times. The target antigen is unknown. Trimming shortened V by 6 bases and J by 5 bases, and 5 bases separated the two germline ends. Germline loops: CDR1 MGHDK, CDR2 SYGVNS. The CDR3 totals 11 residues. After 5'RACE with constant-segment primers, TCR alpha and TCR beta cDNA libraries carrying sample barcodes and UMIs were obtained. TCRdb independently ran MiXCR on the 5' RACE reads; one entry per CDR3 protein. The sample shows 350,000 to 550,000 distinct CDR3 sequences, about a sixth of them seen only once. The chain has TRBV25-1 and TRBJ2-1; no clear D gene. The sequencing sample was made of PBMCs or a T cell subset sorted from them (not recorded which). This clonotype was obtained from a man between 18 and 29 years old who had mild COVID-19 (a few samples of this study predate the infection). Cell type and time point are not known. In nucleotides, the CDR3 is TGTGCCAGCAGAACCCACAATGAGCAGTTCTTC. It specifies CASRTHNEQFF. The variable domain in full, completed from reference TRBV25-1 and TRBJ2-1, reads EADIYQTPRYLVIGTGKKITLECSQTMGHDKMYWYQQDPGMELHLIHYSYGVNSTEKGDLSSESTVSRIRTEHFPLTLESARPSHTSQYLCASRTHNEQFFGPGTRLTVL.